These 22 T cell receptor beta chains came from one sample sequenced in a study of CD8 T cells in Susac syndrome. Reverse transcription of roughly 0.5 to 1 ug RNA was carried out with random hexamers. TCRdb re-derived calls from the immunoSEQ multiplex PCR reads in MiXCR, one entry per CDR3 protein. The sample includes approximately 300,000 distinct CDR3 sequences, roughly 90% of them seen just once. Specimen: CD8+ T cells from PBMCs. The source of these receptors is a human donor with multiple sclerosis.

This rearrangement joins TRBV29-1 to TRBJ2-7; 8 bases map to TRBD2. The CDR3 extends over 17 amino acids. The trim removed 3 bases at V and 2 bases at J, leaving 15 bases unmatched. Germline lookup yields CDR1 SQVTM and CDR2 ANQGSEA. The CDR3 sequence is CSVEGPASSGSAYEQYF. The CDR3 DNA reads TGCAGCGTTGAGGGGCCCGCGTCGAGCGGGAGCGCCTACGAGCAGTACTTC.

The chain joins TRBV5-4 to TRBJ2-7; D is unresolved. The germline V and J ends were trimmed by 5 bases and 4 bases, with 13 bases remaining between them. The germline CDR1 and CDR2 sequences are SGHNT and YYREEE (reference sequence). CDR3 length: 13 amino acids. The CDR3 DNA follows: TGTGCCAGCAGGTTATACGGCGGTTACGAGCAGTACTTC. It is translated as CASRLYGGYEQYF. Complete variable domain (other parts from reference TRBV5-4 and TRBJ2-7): ETGVTQSPTHLIKTRGQQVTLRCSSQSGHNTVSWYQQALGQGPQFIFQYYREEENGRGNFPPRFSGLQFPNYSSELNVNALELDDSALYLCASRLYGGYEQYFGPGTRLTVT.

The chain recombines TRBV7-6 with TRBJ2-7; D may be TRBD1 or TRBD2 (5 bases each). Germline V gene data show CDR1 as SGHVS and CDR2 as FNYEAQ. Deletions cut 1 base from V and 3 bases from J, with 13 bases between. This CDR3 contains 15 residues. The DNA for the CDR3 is TGTGCCAGCAGCTTAGGAGGGGACCTCGGCTACGAGCAGTACTTC. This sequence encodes CASSLGGDLGYEQYF.

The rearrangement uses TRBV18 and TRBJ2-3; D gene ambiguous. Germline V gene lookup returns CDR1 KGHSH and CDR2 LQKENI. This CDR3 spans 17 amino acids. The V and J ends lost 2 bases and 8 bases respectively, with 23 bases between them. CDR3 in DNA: TGTGCCAGCTCACCAGGGAACAAGATCCCCCTCATGGGTACGCAGTATTTT. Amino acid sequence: CASSPGNKIPLMGTQYF.

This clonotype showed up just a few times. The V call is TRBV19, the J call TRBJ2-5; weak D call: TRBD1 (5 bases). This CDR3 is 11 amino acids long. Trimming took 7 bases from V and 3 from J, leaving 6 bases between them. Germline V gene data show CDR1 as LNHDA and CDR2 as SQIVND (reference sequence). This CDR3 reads CASKGEETQYF. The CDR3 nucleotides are TGTGCCAGTAAAGGGGAAGAGACCCAGTACTTC.

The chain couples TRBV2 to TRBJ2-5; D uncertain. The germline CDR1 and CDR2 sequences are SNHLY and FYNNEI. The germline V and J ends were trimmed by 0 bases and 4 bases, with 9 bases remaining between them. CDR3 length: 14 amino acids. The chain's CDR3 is CASSEAGWGETQYF. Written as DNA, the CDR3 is TGTGCCAGCAGTGAAGCAGGGTGGGGAGAGACCCAGTACTTC.

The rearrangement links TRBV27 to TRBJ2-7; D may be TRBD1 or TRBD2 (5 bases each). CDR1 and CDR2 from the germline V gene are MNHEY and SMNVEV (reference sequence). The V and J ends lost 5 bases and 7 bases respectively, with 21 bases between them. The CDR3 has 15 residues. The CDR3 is CASSPTGTSAWEQYF. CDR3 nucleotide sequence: TGTGCCAGCAGTCCGACCGGGACCTCGGCCTGGGAGCAGTACTTC.

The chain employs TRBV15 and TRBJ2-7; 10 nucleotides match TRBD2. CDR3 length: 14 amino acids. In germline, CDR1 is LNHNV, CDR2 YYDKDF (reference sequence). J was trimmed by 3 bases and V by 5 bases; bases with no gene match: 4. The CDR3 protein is CATSVLAGDYEQYF. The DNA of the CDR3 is TGTGCCACCAGCGTTCTAGCGGGAGACTACGAGCAGTACTTC.

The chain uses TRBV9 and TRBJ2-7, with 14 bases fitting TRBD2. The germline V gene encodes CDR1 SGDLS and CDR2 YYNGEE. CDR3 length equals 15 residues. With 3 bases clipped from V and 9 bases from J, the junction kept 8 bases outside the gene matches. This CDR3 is CASSEGLAGVWGQYF. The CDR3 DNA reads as TGTGCCAGCAGCGAGGGACTAGCGGGAGTTTGGGGGCAGTACTTC.

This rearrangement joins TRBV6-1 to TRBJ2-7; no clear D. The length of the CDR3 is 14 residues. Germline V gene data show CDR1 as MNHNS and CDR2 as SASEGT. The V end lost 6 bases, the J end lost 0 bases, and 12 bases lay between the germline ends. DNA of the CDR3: TGTGCCAGCAGAACCACGGATAGCTCCTACGAGCAGTACTTC. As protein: CASRTTDSSYEQYF.

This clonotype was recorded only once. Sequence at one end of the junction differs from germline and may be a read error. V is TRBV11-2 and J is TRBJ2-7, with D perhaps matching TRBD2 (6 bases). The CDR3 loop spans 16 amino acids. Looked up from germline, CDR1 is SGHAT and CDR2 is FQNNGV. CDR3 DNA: TGTGCCGGCAGCTTAGTGGCGGGGACCCTCGACTACGAGCAGTACTTC. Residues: CAGSLVAGTLDYEQYF.

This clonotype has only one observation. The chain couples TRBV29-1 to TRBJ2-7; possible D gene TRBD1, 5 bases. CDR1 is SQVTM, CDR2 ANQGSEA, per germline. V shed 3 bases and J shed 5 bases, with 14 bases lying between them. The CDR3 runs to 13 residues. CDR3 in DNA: TGCAGCGTTGATCACCAGGGTACTAACGAGCAGTACTTC. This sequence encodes CSVDHQGTNEQYF.

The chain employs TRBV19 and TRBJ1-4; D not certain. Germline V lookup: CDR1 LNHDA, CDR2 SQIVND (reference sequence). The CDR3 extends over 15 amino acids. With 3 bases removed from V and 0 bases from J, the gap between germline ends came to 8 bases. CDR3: CASSIVDATNEKLFF. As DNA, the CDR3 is TGTGCCAGTAGTATCGTAGATGCAACTAATGAAAAACTGTTTTTT.

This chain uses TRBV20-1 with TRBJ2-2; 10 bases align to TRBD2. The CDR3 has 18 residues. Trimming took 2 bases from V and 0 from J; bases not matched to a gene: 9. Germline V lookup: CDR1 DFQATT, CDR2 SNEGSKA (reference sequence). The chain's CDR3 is CSARYLGLAWSNTGELFF. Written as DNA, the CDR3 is TGCAGTGCTAGATATCTGGGACTAGCGTGGTCGAACACCGGGGAGCTGTTTTTT.

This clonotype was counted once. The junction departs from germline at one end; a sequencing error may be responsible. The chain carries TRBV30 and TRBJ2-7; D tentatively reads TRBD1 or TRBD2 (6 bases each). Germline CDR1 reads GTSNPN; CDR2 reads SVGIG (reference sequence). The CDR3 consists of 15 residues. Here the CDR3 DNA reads TGCGCCTGGAGGGGGTGGAGGTCCGACTCCTACGAGCAGTACTTC. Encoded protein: CAWRGWRSDSYEQYF.

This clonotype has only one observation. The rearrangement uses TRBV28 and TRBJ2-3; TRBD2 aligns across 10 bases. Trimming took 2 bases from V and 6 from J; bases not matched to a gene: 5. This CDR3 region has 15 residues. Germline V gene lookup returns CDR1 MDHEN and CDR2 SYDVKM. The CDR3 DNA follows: TGTGCCAGCAGTTTAAGGGCTAGCGGGAGTGATACGCAGTATTTT. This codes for CASSLRASGSDTQYF.

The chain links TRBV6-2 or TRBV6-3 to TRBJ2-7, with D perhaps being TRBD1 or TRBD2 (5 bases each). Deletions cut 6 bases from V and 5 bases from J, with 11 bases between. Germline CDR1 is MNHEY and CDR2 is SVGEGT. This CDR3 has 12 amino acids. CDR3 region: CASSLRDHEQYF. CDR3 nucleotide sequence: TGTGCCAGCAGCCTCCGGGACCACGAGCAGTACTTC.

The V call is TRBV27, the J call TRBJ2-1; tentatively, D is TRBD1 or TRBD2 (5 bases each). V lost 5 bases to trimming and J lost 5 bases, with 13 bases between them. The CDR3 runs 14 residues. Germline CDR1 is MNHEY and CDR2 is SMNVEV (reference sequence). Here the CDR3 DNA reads TGTGCCAGCAGTACCCATCAGGGAGACAATGAGCAGTTCTTC. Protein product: CASSTHQGDNEQFF.

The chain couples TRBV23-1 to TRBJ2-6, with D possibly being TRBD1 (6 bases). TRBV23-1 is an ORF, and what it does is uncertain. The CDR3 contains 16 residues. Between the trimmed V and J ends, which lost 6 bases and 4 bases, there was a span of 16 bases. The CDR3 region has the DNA TGCGCCAGCAGGCAAGGGAGTGGGGGCGGGGCCAACGTCCTGACTTTC. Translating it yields CASRQGSGGGANVLTF.

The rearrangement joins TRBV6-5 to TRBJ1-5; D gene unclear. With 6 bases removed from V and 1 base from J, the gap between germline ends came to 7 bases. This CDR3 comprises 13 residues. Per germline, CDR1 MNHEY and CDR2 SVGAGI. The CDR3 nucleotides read TGTGCCAGCAGAGGATCGAGCAATCAGCCCCAGCATTTT. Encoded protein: CASRGSSNQPQHF.

The CDR3 DNA is TGTGCCAGCAGGCCGGGCCCCGGGGAGCTGTTTTTT. Amino acid sequence: CASRPGPGELFF. This chain uses TRBV6-1 with TRBJ2-2; D unresolved. V lost 6 bases and J 6 bases, leaving 8 bases between the germline ends. This CDR3 region has 12 residues. Germline CDR1 MNHNS, CDR2 SASEGT.

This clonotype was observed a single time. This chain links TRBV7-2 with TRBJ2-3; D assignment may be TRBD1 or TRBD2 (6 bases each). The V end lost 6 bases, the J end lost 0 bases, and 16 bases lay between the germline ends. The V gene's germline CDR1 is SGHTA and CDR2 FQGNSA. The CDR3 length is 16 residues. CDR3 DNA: TGTGCCAGCAGGTACCCAAGGGGGGAGAGCACAGATACGCAGTATTTT. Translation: CASRYPRGESTDTQYF. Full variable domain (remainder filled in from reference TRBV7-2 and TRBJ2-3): GAGVSQSPSNKVTEKGKDVELRCDPISGHTALYWYRQSLGQGLEFLIYFQGNSAPDKSGLPSDRFSAERTGGSVSTLTIQRTQQEDSAVYLCASRYPRGESTDTQYFGPGTRLTVL.